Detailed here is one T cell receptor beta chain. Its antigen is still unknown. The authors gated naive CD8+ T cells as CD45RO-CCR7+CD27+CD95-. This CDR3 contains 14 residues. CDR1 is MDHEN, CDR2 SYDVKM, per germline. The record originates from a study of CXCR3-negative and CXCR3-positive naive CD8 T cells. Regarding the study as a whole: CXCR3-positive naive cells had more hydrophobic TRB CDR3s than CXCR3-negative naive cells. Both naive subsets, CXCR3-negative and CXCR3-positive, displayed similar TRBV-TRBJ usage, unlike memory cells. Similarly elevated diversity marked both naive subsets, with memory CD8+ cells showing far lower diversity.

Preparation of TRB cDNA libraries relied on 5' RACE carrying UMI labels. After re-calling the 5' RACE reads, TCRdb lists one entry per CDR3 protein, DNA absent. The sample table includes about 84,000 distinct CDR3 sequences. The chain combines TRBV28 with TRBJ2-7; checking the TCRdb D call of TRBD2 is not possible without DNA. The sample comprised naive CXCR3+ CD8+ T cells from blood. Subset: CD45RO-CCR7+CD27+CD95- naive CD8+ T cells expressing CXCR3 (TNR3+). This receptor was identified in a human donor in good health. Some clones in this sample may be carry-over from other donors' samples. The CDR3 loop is CASSSAGGRYEQYF.